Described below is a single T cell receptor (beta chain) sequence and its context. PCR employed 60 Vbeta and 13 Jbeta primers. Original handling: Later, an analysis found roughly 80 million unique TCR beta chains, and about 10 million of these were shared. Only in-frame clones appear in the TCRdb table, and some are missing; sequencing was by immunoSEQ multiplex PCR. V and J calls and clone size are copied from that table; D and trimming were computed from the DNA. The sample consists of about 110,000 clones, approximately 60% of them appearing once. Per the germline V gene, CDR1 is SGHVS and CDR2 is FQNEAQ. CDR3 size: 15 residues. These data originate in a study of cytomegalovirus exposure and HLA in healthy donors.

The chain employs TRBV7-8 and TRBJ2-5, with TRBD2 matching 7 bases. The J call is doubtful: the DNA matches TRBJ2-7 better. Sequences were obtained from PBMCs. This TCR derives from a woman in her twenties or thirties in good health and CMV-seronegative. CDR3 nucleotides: TGTGCCAGCAGCTCAGACGGGACTACCGATTACGAGCAGTACTTC. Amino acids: CASSSDGTTDYEQYF.